Following are 16 T cell receptor beta chains from one sample sequenced in a study of Ad26.COV2.S vaccination and SARS-CoV-2 variants. Documented treatment: some 19 received Ad26.COV2.S at low or high dose, single or two shots; about 5 received placebo; per-sample allocation not given. The samples were gathered on day 63 after the first injection of vaccine or placebo. Clones were sequenced by immunoSEQ multiplex PCR, and TCRdb holds only the in-frame ones, with some missing. In the table there are 350,000 to 550,000 clones, 89% of which are singletons. The material sequenced was peripheral blood, taken in a trial of Ad26.COV2.S vaccine versus placebo. The source is a person between 18 and 60 years old who received the Ad26.COV2.S COVID-19 vaccine or a placebo.

The J gene is TRBJ1-1, the V gene TRBV7-2; no definite D call. V gave up 7 bases and J gave up 7 bases, with 19 bases separating them. The CDR3 extends over 14 amino acids. Germline assignment: CDR1 SGHTA and CDR2 FQGNSA. CDR3 sequence: CASTTPEVLSEAFF. In nucleotides, the CDR3 is TGTGCCAGCACCACCCCCGAGGTCCTCAGTGAAGCTTTCTTT.

A note on this clone: Other nucleotide sequences in the sample specify the same CDR3. The V and J genes are TRBV9 and TRBJ1-6; D not certain. V shed 0 bases and J shed 0 bases, with 10 bases lying between them. Germline V gives CDR1 SGDLS, CDR2 YYNGEE. This CDR3 region has 17 residues. The CDR3 sequence is CASSVGQGRSYNSPLHF. Written as DNA, the CDR3 is TGTGCCAGCAGCGTAGGGCAAGGGCGCTCCTATAATTCACCCCTCCACTTT.

This clone has just one count. The chain is built from TRBV19 and TRBJ1-2; 7 bases map to TRBD1. CDR3 length equals 14 residues. Trimming took 4 bases from V and 4 from J; bases not matched to a gene: 6. Germline assignment: CDR1 LNHDA and CDR2 SQIVND (reference sequence). This CDR3 reads CASSKGAVLYGYTF. Here the CDR3 DNA reads TGTGCCAGTAGTAAGGGGGCAGTCCTCTATGGCTACACCTTC.

The chain combines TRBV7-8 with TRBJ1-4, with a tentative D call TRBD1 (5 bases). This CDR3 is built from 14 residues. V dropped 4 bases and J dropped 7 bases, with 13 bases sitting between them. In germline, CDR1 is SGHVS, CDR2 FQNEAQ. Written as DNA, the CDR3 is TGTGCCAGCAGCTCAGCGGGACTTGGTGAAAAACTGTTTTTT. It encodes CASSSAGLGEKLFF. The entire variable domain, with the rest obtained from reference TRBV7-8 and TRBJ1-4, is as follows: GAGVSQSPRYKVAKRGQDVALRCDPISGHVSLFWYQQALGQGPEFLTYFQNEAQLDKSGLPSDRFFAERPEGSVSTLKIQRTQQEDSAVYLCASSSAGLGEKLFFGSGTQLSVL.

This chain joins TRBV7-2 and TRBJ2-1; maybe TRBD2 (6 bases). Trimming shortened V by 1 base and J by 2 bases, and 15 bases separated the two germline ends. The CDR3 loop spans 17 amino acids. Germline-derived CDR1 and CDR2 are SGHTA and FQGNSA. In nucleotides, the CDR3 is TGTGCCAGCAGCTTAGTGTTGGGCGGGACTGCCTACAATGAGCAGTTCTTC. It yields the protein CASSLVLGGTAYNEQFF.

The chain uses TRBV27 and TRBJ1-4; TRBD1 matches at 9 bases. CDR1 MNHEY and CDR2 SMNVEV come from the germline V gene (reference sequence). The V and J ends lost 5 bases and 13 bases, in that order; junction bases with no gene match: 17. This CDR3 is built from 16 residues. CDR3 region: CASSTDRDRVSTGLFF. CDR3 coding DNA: TGTGCCAGCAGTACTGACCGGGACAGGGTCTCAACTGGACTGTTTTTT.

J is TRBJ1-6 and V is TRBV19, with a weak D call TRBD1 (6 bases). The germline V gene has CDR1 LNHDA and CDR2 SQIVND (reference sequence). Trimming stripped 3 bases from V and 7 bases from J, with 13 bases between. The CDR3 totals 15 residues. This CDR3 is CASSMVKGGNSPLHF. CDR3 nucleotides: TGTGCCAGTAGTATGGTAAAGGGGGGAAATTCACCCCTCCACTTT.

The V and J genes are TRBV27 and TRBJ2-2, with D hard to call. CDR3 length equals 11 residues. The V and J ends lost 5 bases and 7 bases respectively, with 5 bases between them. The V gene's germline CDR1 is MNHEY and CDR2 SMNVEV (reference sequence). The CDR3 loop reads CASSGVGELFF. Here the CDR3 DNA reads TGTGCCAGCAGTGGGGTCGGGGAGCTGTTTTTT.

The chain employs TRBV19 and TRBJ1-5; D remains unclear. Germline-derived CDR1 and CDR2 are LNHDA and SQIVND (reference sequence). This CDR3 contains 16 residues. V was pared by 0 bases and J by 1 base, with 10 bases between. The CDR3 protein is CASSIDKVISNQPQHF. CDR3 nucleotides: TGTGCCAGTAGTATAGACAAGGTAATAAGCAATCAGCCCCAGCATTTT.

The rearrangement joins TRBV27 to TRBJ1-4; TRBD1 agrees at 7 bases. This CDR3 has 17 amino acids. J lost 0 bases, V lost 5 bases, and 9 bases had no gene match. The germline V gene encodes CDR1 MNHEY and CDR2 SMNVEV (reference sequence). The CDR3 is CASSPRDSPPTNEKLFF. The CDR3 nucleotides read TGTGCCAGCAGTCCCCGGGACAGTCCTCCAACTAATGAAAAACTGTTTTTT.

Notes on this clone: One end of the junction does not line up with germline, which may come from a read error. CDR3 loop: CASRGGLAASFNEQFF. Written as DNA, the CDR3 is TGTGCCAGCAGGGGGGGACTAGCGGCCTCCTTCAATGAGCAGTTCTTC. The chain combines TRBV6-6 with TRBJ2-1; 11 bases are a match to TRBD2. The CDR3 loop spans 16 amino acids. The germline gives CDR1 MNHNY, CDR2 SVGAGI (reference sequence).

The chain links TRBV19 to TRBJ2-1; 7 bases agree with TRBD1. The trim removed 7 bases at V and 4 bases at J, leaving 10 bases unmatched. Per the germline V gene, CDR1 is LNHDA and CDR2 is SQIVND (reference sequence). The CDR3 extends over 15 amino acids. The CDR3: CASTIGTAIYNEQFF. The CDR3 DNA is TGTGCCAGTACCATCGGGACAGCTATTTACAATGAGCAGTTCTTC.

The rearrangement uses TRBV19 and TRBJ2-6; tentative D call: TRBD2 (6 bases). Germline V gene data show CDR1 as LNHDA and CDR2 as SQIVND (reference sequence). Deletions cut 2 bases from V and 2 bases from J, with 13 bases between. The CDR3 loop spans 17 amino acids. The CDR3 sequence is CASSITGERPGANVLTF. CDR3 in DNA: TGTGCCAGTAGTATAACGGGGGAGCGCCCTGGGGCCAACGTCCTGACTTTC.

In its sample, this clone was seen once. V is TRBV25-1 and J is TRBJ2-3, with 7 nucleotides matching TRBD2. CDR1 is MGHDK and CDR2 is SYGVNS in the germline V gene. The CDR3 length is 13 residues. The CDR3 sequence is CVTSGTITDTQYF. The CDR3 nucleotides are TGTGTCACGAGCGGGACCATCACAGATACGCAGTATTTT.

This chain links TRBV10-1 with TRBJ1-5; maybe TRBD1 (6 bases). Germline V gene lookup returns CDR1 WNHNN and CDR2 SYGVQD (reference sequence). The length of the CDR3 is 15 residues. The V end was cut by 3 bases, the J end by 7 bases, with 16 bases between. CDR3 nucleotides: TGCGCCAGCAGTGATCCTGGGGGCGTCGGACAGCCCCAGCATTTT. Its protein is CASSDPGGVGQPQHF.

V usage is TRBV4-2 and J usage is TRBJ2-2, with TRBD1 matching 8 bases. This CDR3 comprises 17 residues. After removal of 3 bases from V and 3 bases from J, the junction contained 9 bases not matched to a gene. Per the germline V gene, CDR1 is LGHNA and CDR2 is YNFKEQ. The CDR3 bases are TGTGCCAGCAGCCAGAGAAGTGCAGGGGGCCACACCGGGGAGCTGTTTTTT. Translation: CASSQRSAGGHTGELFF.